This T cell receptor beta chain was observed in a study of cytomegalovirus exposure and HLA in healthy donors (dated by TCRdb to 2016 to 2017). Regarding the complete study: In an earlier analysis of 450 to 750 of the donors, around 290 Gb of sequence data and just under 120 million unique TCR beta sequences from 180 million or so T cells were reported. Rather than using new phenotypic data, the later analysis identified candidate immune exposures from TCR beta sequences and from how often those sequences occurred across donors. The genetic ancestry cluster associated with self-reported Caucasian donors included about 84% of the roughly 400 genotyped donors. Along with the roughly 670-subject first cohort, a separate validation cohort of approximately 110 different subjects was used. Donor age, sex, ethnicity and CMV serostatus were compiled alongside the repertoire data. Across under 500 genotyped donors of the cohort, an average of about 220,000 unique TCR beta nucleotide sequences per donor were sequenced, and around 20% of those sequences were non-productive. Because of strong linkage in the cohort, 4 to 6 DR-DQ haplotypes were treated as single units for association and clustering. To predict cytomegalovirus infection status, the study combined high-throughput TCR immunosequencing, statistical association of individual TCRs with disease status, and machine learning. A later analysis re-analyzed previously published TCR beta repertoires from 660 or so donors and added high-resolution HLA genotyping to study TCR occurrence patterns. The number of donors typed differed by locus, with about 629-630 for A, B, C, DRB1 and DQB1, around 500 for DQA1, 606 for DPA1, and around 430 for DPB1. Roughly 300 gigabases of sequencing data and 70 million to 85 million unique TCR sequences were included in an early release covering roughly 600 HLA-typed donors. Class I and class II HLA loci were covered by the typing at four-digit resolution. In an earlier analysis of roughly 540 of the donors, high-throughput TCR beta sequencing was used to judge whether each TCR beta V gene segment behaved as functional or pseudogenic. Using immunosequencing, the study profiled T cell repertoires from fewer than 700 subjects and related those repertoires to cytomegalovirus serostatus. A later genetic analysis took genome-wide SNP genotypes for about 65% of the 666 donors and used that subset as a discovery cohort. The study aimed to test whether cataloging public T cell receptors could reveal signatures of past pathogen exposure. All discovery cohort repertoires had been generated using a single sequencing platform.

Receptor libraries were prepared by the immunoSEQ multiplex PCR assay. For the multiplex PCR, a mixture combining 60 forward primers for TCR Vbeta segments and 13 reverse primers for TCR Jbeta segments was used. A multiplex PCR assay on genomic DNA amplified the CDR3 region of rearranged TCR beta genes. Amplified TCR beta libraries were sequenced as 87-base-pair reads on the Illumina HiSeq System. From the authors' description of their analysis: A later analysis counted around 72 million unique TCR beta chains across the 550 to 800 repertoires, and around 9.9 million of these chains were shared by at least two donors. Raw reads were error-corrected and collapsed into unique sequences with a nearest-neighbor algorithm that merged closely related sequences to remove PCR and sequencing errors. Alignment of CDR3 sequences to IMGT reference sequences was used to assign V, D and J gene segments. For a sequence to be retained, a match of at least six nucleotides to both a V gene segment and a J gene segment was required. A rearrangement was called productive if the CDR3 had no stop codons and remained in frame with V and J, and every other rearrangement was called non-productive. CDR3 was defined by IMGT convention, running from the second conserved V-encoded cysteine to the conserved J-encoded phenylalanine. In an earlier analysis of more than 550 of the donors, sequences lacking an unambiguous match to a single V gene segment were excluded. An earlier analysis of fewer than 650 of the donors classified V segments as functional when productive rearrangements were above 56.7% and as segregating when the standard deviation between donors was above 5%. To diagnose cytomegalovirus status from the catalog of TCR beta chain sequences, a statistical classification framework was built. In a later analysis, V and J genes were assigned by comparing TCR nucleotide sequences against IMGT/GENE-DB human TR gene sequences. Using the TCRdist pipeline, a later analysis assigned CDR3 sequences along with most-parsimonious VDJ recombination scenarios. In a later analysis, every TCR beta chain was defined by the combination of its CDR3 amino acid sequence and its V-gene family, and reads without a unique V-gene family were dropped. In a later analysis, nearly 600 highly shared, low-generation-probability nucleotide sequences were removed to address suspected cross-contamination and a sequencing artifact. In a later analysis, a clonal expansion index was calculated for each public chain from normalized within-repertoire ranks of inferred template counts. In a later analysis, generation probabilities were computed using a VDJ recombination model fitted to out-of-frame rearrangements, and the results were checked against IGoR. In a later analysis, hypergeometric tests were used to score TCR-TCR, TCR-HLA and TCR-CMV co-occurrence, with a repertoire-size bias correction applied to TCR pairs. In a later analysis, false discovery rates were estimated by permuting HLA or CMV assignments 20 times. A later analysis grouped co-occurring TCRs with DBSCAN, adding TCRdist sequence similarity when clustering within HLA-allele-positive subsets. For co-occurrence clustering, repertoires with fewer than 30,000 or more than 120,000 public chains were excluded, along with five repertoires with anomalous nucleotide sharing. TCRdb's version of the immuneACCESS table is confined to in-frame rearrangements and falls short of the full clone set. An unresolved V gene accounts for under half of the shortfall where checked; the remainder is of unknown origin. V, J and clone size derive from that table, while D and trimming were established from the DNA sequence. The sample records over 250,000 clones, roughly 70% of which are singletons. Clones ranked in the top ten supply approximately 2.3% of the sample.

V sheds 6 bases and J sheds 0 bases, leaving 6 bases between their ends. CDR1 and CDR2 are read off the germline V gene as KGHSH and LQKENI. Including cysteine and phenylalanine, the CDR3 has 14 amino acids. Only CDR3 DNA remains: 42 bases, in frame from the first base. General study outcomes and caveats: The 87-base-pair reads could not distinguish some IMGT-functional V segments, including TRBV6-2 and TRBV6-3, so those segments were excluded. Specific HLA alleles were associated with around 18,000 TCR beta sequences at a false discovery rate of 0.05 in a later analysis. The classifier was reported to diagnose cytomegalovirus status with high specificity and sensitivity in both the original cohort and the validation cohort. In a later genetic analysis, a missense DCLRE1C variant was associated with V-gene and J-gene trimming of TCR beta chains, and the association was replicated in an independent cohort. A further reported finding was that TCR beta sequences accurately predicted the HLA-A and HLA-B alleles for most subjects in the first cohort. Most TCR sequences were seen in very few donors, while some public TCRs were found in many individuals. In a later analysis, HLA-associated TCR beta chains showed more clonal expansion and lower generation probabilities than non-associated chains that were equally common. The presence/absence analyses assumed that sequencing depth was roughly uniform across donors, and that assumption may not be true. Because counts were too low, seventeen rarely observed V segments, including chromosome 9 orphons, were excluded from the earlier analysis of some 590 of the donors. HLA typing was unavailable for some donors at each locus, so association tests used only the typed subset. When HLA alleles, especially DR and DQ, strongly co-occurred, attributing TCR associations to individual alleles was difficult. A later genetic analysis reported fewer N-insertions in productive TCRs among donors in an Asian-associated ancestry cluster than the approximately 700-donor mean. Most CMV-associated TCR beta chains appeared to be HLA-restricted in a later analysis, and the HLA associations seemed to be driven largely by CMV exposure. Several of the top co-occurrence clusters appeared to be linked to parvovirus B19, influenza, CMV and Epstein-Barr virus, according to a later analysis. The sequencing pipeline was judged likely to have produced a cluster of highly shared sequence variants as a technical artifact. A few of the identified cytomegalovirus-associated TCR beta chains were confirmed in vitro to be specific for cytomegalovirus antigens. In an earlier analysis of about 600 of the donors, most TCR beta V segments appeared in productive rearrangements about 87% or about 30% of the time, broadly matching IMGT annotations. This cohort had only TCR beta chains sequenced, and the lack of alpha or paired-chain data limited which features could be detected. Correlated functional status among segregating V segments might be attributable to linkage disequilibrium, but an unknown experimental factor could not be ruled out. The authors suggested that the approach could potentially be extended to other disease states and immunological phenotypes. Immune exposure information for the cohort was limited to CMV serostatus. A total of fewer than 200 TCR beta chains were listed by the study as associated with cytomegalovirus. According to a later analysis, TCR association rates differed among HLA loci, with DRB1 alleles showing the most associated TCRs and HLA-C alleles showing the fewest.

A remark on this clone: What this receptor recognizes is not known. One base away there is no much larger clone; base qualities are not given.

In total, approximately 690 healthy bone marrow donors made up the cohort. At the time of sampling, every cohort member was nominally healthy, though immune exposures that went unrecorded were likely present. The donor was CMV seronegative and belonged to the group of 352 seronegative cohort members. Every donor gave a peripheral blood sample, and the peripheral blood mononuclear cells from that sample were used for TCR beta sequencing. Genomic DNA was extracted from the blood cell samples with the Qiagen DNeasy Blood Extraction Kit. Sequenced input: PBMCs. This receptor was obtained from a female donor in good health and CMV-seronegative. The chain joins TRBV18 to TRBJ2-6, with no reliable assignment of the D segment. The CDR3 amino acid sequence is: CASSPVSGANVLTF. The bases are TGTGCCAGCTCTCCGGTCTCTGGGGCCAACGTCCTGACTTTC.